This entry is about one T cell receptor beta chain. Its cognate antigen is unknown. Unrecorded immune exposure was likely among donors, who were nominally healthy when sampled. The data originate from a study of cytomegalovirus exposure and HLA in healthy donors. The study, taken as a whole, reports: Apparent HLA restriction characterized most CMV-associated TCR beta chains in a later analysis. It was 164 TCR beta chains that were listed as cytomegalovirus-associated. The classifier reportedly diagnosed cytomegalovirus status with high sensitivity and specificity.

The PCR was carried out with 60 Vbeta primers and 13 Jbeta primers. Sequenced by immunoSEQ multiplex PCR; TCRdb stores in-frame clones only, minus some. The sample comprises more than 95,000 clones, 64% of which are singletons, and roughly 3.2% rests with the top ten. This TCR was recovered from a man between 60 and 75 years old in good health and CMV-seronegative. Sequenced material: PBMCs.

The CDR3 loop is CAIRGNTEAFF. The CDR3 nucleotides are TGTGCAATCCGCGGGAACACTGAAGCTTTCTTT. The chain has TRBV28 and TRBJ1-1; no definite D call. This CDR3 comprises 11 residues. Per the germline V gene, CDR1 is MDHEN and CDR2 is SYDVKM.